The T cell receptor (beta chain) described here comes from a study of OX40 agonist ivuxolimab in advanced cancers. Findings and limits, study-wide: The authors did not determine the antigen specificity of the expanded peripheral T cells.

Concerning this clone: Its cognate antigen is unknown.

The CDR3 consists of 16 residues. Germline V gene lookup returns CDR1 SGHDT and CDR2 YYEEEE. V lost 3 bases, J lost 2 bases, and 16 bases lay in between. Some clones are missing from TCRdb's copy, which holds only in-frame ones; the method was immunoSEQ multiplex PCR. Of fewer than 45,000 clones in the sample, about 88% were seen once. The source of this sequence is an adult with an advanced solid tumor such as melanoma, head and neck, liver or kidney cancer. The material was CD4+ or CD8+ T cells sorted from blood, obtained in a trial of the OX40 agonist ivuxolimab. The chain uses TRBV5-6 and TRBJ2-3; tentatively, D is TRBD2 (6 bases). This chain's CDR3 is CASSSLGGGPTDTQYF. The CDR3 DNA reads TGTGCCAGCAGCTCCTTGGGGGGAGGACCCACAGATACGCAGTATTTT.